The 24 T cell receptor beta chains listed next were all sequenced from one sample in a study of blood T cell repertoires in COVID-19. The data were produced by immunoSEQ multiplex PCR, yet TCRdb's version contains in-frame clones alone and is incomplete. Counted here are some 230,000 clones, just over 85% occurring once; the ten biggest clones make up 2% to 2.5%. The material sequenced was peripheral blood. The receptors come from a man aged 25 to 40 who had recovered from COVID-19.

V is TRBV27 and J is TRBJ2-1; maybe TRBD2 (5 bases). V lost 11 bases and J 3 bases, leaving 23 bases between the germline ends. The CDR3 is made up of 16 amino acids. Germline loops: CDR1 MNHEY, CDR2 SMNVEV (reference sequence). The CDR3 coding sequence is TGTGCCGTTATACGTCTAAACGGGAATTTCTACAATGAGCAGTTCTTC. Protein product: CAVIRLNGNFYNEQFF.

The rearrangement uses TRBV4-2 and TRBJ1-2; D might be TRBD1 (5 bases). This CDR3 comprises 15 residues. The ends were cut back, 1 base at V and 3 bases at J, with 12 bases in the middle. Germline V gene sequence: CDR1 LGHNA, CDR2 YNFKEQ. This CDR3 is CASSQGLGTDYGYTF. CDR3 coding DNA: TGTGCCAGCAGCCAAGGTCTCGGGACTGACTATGGCTACACCTTC.

This chain links TRBV28 with TRBJ1-4, with D hard to call. V lost 8 bases and J 4 bases, leaving 14 bases between the germline ends. The germline gives CDR1 MDHEN, CDR2 SYDVKM. This CDR3 spans 14 amino acids. CDR3 in amino acids: CASAGWANNEKLFF. Here the CDR3 DNA reads TGTGCCAGCGCTGGGTGGGCGAATAATGAAAAACTGTTTTTT.

The rearrangement uses TRBV9 and TRBJ1-3; D remains unclear. The V and J ends lost 0 bases and 0 bases respectively, with 10 bases between them. In germline, CDR1 is SGDLS, CDR2 YYNGEE. CDR3 size: 16 residues. For the CDR3, the DNA is TGTGCCAGCAGCGTAGAGCTTACCGACTCTGGAAACACCATATATTTT. Translating gives CASSVELTDSGNTIYF.

This clone was seen a few times. In DNA, the CDR3 is TGCGCCAGCAGCCAAGATTATGTTTTGACTACAGGGGCAGATACGCAGTATTTT. This codes for CASSQDYVLTTGADTQYF. V and J are TRBV4-3 and TRBJ2-3, with TRBD1 matching over 7 bases. There are 18 residues in the CDR3. J was trimmed by 4 bases and V by 0 bases; bases with no gene match: 13. CDR1 is LGHNA, CDR2 YSLEER, per germline.

The chain uses TRBV27 and TRBJ2-7; 9 bases are shared with TRBD1. The CDR3 length is 15 residues. V lost 0 bases to trimming and J lost 3 bases; unmatched junction nucleotides: 3. The V gene's germline CDR1 is MNHEY and CDR2 SMNVEV (reference sequence). CDR3 nucleotides: TGTGCCAGCAGTTTATCCTCGGACAGGGGCTACGAGCAGTACTTC. Protein: CASSLSSDRGYEQYF.

This clone has a single count. CDR3 DNA: TGTGCCAGCAGTGGGGCAGAAAATCAGCCCCAGCATTTT. This gives the protein CASSGAENQPQHF. The V and J genes are TRBV2 and TRBJ1-5; no clear D gene. Germline V gene sequence: CDR1 SNHLY, CDR2 FYNNEI. V lost 4 bases and J 4 bases, leaving 8 bases between the germline ends. This CDR3 is 13 amino acids long.

CDR3 sequence (DNA): TGTGCCAGCAGCCCTCGTTTCCCGGGACTCCCCACAGATACGCAGTATTTT. Protein: CASSPRFPGLPTDTQYF. This chain links TRBV3-1 (or the pseudogene TRBV3-2) with TRBJ2-3; tentative D call: TRBD2 (6 bases). The V end was cut by 4 bases, the J end by 2 bases, with 19 bases between. From germline, CDR1 is LGHDT and CDR2 YNNKEL (reference sequence). The CDR3 is 17 amino acids.

The chain employs TRBV19 and TRBJ1-1; maybe TRBD1 (6 bases). Germline lookup yields CDR1 LNHDA and CDR2 SQIVND (reference sequence). V was trimmed by 9 bases and J by 1 base, leaving 12 bases between them. The CDR3 extends over 13 amino acids. This chain's CDR3 is CASQGFWNTEAFF. In DNA form, the CDR3 reads TGTGCCAGCCAGGGGTTTTGGAACACTGAAGCTTTCTTT.

J is TRBJ1-1 and V is TRBV29-1, with D possibly being TRBD1 (6 bases). Trimming shortened V by 4 bases and J by 3 bases, and 12 bases separated the two germline ends. Per the germline V gene, CDR1 is SQVTM and CDR2 is ANQGSEA. The CDR3 totals 13 residues. CDR3 amino acids: CSVGGQPDTEAFF. CDR3 nucleotides: TGCAGCGTTGGCGGACAGCCGGACACTGAAGCTTTCTTT. The variable domain in full, completed from reference TRBV29-1 and TRBJ1-1, reads SAVISQKPSRDICQRGTSLTIQCQVDSQVTMMFWYRQQPGQSLTLIATANQGSEATYESGFVIDKFPISRPNLTFSTLTVSNMSPEDSSIYLCSVGGQPDTEAFFGQGTRLTVV.

This chain connects TRBV7-8 to TRBJ1-3; D unclear. V lost 5 bases and J 0 bases, leaving 11 bases between the germline ends. This CDR3 comprises 15 residues. Germline V lookup: CDR1 SGHVS, CDR2 FQNEAQ. The CDR3 loop reads CASSTRHSSGNTIYF. The CDR3 DNA reads as TGTGCCAGCAGCACCCGACACAGCTCTGGAAACACCATATATTTT.

The CDR3 is CAWSPMTGAYEQYF. As DNA, the CDR3 is TGTGCCTGGAGTCCCATGACGGGGGCCTACGAGCAGTACTTC. This chain links TRBV30 with TRBJ2-7; weak D call: TRBD2 (6 bases). CDR3 size: 14 residues. CDR1 GTSNPN and CDR2 SVGIG come from the germline V gene (reference sequence). Trimming cost V 2 bases and J 2 bases, with 13 bases left between them. Full variable domain (missing parts from reference TRBV30 and TRBJ2-7): SQTIHQWPATLVQPVGSPLSLECTVEGTSNPNLYWYRQAAGRGLQLLFYSVGIGQISSEVPQNLSASRPQDRQFILSSKKLLLSDSGFYLCAWSPMTGAYEQYFGPGTRLTVT.

This sequence joins TRBV4-3 and TRBJ2-7, with 8 bases matching TRBD1. The CDR3 spans 16 residues. J lost 3 bases, V lost 0 bases, and 7 bases had no gene match. Germline assignment: CDR1 LGHNA and CDR2 YSLEER. This CDR3 reads CASSQEAVGTGYEQYF. CDR3 DNA: TGCGCCAGCAGCCAAGAGGCAGTAGGGACAGGCTACGAGCAGTACTTC.

V is TRBV5-1 and J is TRBJ1-5; 11 nucleotides line up with TRBD1. This CDR3 region has 14 residues. Per the germline V gene, CDR1 is SGHRS and CDR2 is YFSETQ. After removal of 4 bases from V and 6 bases from J, the junction contained 3 bases not matched to a gene. The CDR3 spells CASSTGTGGQPQHF. The CDR3 DNA reads as TGCGCCAGCAGCACAGGGACAGGGGGTCAGCCCCAGCATTTT.

Here the CDR3 reads CASRAGTGLEQYF. The CDR3 DNA is TGTGCCAGCAGGGCCGGGACAGGGCTCGAGCAGTACTTC. This chain links TRBV2 with TRBJ2-7; 9 bases line up with TRBD1. The V gene's germline CDR1 is SNHLY and CDR2 FYNNEI. Trimming cost V 6 bases and J 6 bases; bases outside gene matches: 6. This CDR3 spans 13 amino acids. The whole variable domain, remainder taken from reference TRBV2 and TRBJ2-7, is EPEVTQTPSHQVTQMGQEVILRCVPISNHLYFYWYRQILGQKVEFLVSFYNNEISEKSEIFDDQFSVERPDGSNFTLKIRSTKLEDSAMYFCASRAGTGLEQYFGPGTRLTVT.

This clone was recorded a few times. V usage is TRBV5-1 and J usage is TRBJ2-7; 9 bases fit TRBD2. The length of the CDR3 is 16 residues. Germline CDR1 reads SGHRS; CDR2 reads YFSETQ. V gave up 0 bases and J gave up 0 bases; unmatched junction bases: 4. The CDR3 reads CASSLGSGGSSYEQYF. CDR3 DNA sequence: TGCGCCAGCAGCTTGGGTAGCGGGGGATCCTCCTACGAGCAGTACTTC.

The chain joins TRBV6-5 to TRBJ2-1; TRBD2 might be the D (6 bases). This CDR3 contains 15 residues. Between the trimmed V and J ends, which lost 6 bases and 4 bases, there was a span of 16 bases. The germline gives CDR1 MNHEY, CDR2 SVGAGI. CDR3 DNA sequence: TGTGCCAGCAGGGTGGGGCGGGGCTCTTACAATGAGCAGTTCTTC. This translates into CASRVGRGSYNEQFF.

This clone appeared once. The chain is built from TRBV5-1 and TRBJ2-7; 8 bases map to TRBD1. V trimming: 1 base; J trimming: 2 bases; junction bases outside the gene matches: 8. Per germline, CDR1 SGHRS and CDR2 YFSETQ. The CDR3 consists of 16 residues. The CDR3 loop reads CASSLRGTGLTYEQYF. The CDR3 nucleotides are TGCGCCAGCAGCTTGCGTGGGACAGGCCTGACCTACGAGCAGTACTTC.

The chain employs TRBV9 and TRBJ2-7; 7 nucleotides match TRBD2. Germline V gene sequence: CDR1 SGDLS, CDR2 YYNGEE. The ends lost 1 base at V and 7 bases at J; junction bases unmatched: 5. The CDR3 has 13 amino acids. The CDR3 here is CASSVRQGGEQYF. The CDR3 DNA reads as TGTGCCAGCAGCGTACGTCAGGGAGGGGAGCAGTACTTC.

The V call is TRBV19, the J call TRBJ2-1, with D possibly matching TRBD1 (6 bases). Trimming took off 7 bases at V and 1 base at J, with 11 bases between the two ends. CDR3 size: 14 residues. The germline gives CDR1 LNHDA, CDR2 SQIVND (reference sequence). The chain's CDR3 is CASTVQGSYNEQFF. DNA of the CDR3: TGTGCCAGTACCGTACAGGGTTCCTACAATGAGCAGTTCTTC.

The chain couples TRBV5-1 to TRBJ1-3; D might be TRBD1 (5 bases). The CDR3 consists of 15 residues. Germline-derived CDR1 and CDR2 are SGHRS and YFSETQ. V lost 0 bases and J 4 bases, leaving 11 bases between the germline ends. The CDR3, as DNA: TGCGCCAGCAGCTTGGATATAGGGGTGGGAAACACCATATATTTT. Protein product: CASSLDIGVGNTIYF.

Note on this clone: Mismatch with germline at one junction end may stem from a read error. The CDR3 loop is CASSQVIGGADEQFF. The CDR3 nucleotides are TGCGCCAGCAGTCAAGTAATCGGGGGGGCCGATGAGCAGTTCTTC. This sequence joins TRBV4-3 and TRBJ2-1, with 8 positions matching TRBD2. Germline V lookup: CDR1 LGHNA, CDR2 YSLEER. CDR3 length: 15 amino acids.

The chain carries TRBV6-6 and TRBJ2-5; D may be TRBD1 (5 bases). The CDR3 loop spans 16 amino acids. Germline V gene lookup returns CDR1 MNHNY and CDR2 SVGAGI (reference sequence). Trimming cost V 0 bases and J 5 bases, with 16 bases left between them. CDR3 nucleotides: TGTGCCAGCAGTTACTCGACTTTAGGGGCTGAGGAGACCCAGTACTTC. Residues: CASSYSTLGAEETQYF.

V is TRBV11-2 and J is TRBJ1-4, with TRBD1 matching over 8 bases. After removal of 3 bases from V and 11 bases from J, the junction contained 8 bases not matched to a gene. The CDR3 is 14 residues long. CDR1 and CDR2 (germline): SGHAT, FQNNGV. The DNA of the CDR3 is TGTGCCAGCAGCTTGGGGGACAGGAGTCGTAAACTGTTTTTT. Translated, it gives CASSLGDRSRKLFF.